Below are 11 T cell receptor beta chains sequenced from a single sample in a study of T cell changes during pregnancy in multiple sclerosis. Method: immunoSEQ multiplex PCR; TCRdb's copy keeps in-frame clones and lacks some. The sample has 120,000 or so clones, under 95% seen once. The source material was peripheral blood, sampled before pregnancy. These receptors were taken from a female donor with multiple sclerosis, enrolled in a pregnancy study.

The genes are TRBV4-1 and TRBJ1-5; a possible D gene is TRBD1 (5 bases). The CDR3 is 16 amino acids. V lost 1 base and J lost 2, with 12 bases in between. The V gene's germline CDR1 is MGHRA and CDR2 YSYEKL. CDR3 residues: CASSQGLKGGNQPQHF. The CDR3 DNA reads as TGCGCCAGCAGCCAAGGCCTCAAAGGGGGCAATCAGCCCCAGCATTTT.

This clone was seen only once. The chain joins TRBV25-1 to TRBJ1-2; TRBD1 might be the D (5 bases). Germline V lookup: CDR1 MGHDK, CDR2 SYGVNS. The CDR3 covers 13 residues. The ends were cut back, 5 bases at V and 4 bases at J, with 11 bases in the middle. The CDR3 is CASSLRVGYGYTF. In nucleotides, the CDR3 is TGTGCCAGCAGTCTCAGGGTAGGCTATGGCTACACCTTC.

V usage is TRBV27 and J usage is TRBJ2-1; 9 nucleotides match TRBD2. CDR1 and CDR2 from the germline V gene are MNHEY and SMNVEV (reference sequence). V was clipped by 8 bases and J by 6 bases; unmatched bases: 5. The CDR3 runs 13 residues. The CDR3 reads CASGGTSRNEQFF. In DNA, the CDR3 is TGTGCCAGCGGAGGGACTAGCCGCAATGAGCAGTTCTTC.

The V call is TRBV14, the J call TRBJ2-7; 12 bases agree with TRBD2. Germline lookup yields CDR1 SGHDN and CDR2 FVKESK. V shed 3 bases and J 3 bases; nucleotides not matched to a gene: 6. This CDR3 has 16 residues. CDR3 bases: TGTGCCAGCAGCCATACCGGACTAGCGGGGATCTACGAGCAGTACTTC. It specifies CASSHTGLAGIYEQYF.

The rearrangement joins TRBV13 to TRBJ2-7, with 10 bases aligning to TRBD1. The germline V gene has CDR1 PRHDT and CDR2 FYEKMQ (reference sequence). Trimming removed 1 base from V and 0 bases from J; junction bases left unmatched: 6. The CDR3 has 17 residues. CDR3 sequence reads: CASSLDQGQGSSYEQYF. The CDR3 DNA is TGTGCCAGCAGCTTAGACCAGGGACAGGGGAGCTCCTACGAGCAGTACTTC.

The V gene is TRBV7-8, the J gene TRBJ1-6; 10 bases are a match to TRBD1. Per germline, CDR1 SGHVS and CDR2 FQNEAQ. The CDR3 totals 17 residues. Trimming removed 5 bases from V and 1 base from J; junction bases left unmatched: 5. As DNA, the CDR3 is TGTGCCAGCAGCCCCCGGACAGGGGGTTCCTATAATTCACCCCTCCACTTT. Translated, it gives CASSPRTGGSYNSPLHF.

The chain has TRBV7-2 and TRBJ2-7; 7 positions agree with TRBD1. Germline V gene data show CDR1 as SGHTA and CDR2 as FQGNSA. The CDR3 is made up of 15 amino acids. Trimming removed 8 bases from V and 2 bases from J; junction bases left unmatched: 12. CDR3 DNA sequence: TGTGCCAGCTCCACAACAGGGGCGTCCCCCTACGAGCAGTACTTC. This sequence encodes CASSTTGASPYEQYF.

The V gene is TRBV18, the J gene TRBJ2-2, with D possibly being TRBD1 (6 bases). This CDR3 comprises 13 residues. V shed 6 bases and J shed 7 bases, with 12 bases lying between them. Per germline, CDR1 KGHSH and CDR2 LQKENI. CDR3 DNA sequence: TGTGCCAGCTCTCAACAGGGAAGCGGGGAGCTGTTTTTT. This translates into CASSQQGSGELFF.

This chain links TRBV29-1 with TRBJ2-5; 7 bases are a match to TRBD2. In germline, CDR1 is SQVTM, CDR2 ANQGSEA. This CDR3 has 12 amino acids. With 5 bases clipped from V and 5 bases from J, the junction kept 5 bases outside the gene matches. CDR3 region: CSVLGGDETQYF. The CDR3 DNA sequence: TGCAGCGTTTTGGGAGGGGACGAGACCCAGTACTTC.

The chain carries TRBV7-6 and TRBJ2-3, with 12 bases lining up with TRBD2. The germline gives CDR1 SGHVS, CDR2 FNYEAQ. This CDR3 comprises 17 residues. V shed 5 bases and J 0 bases; nucleotides not matched to a gene: 6. For the CDR3, the DNA is TGTGCCAGCAGCCCACGTGGGACTAGCGGGAGCACAGATACGCAGTATTTT. This translates into CASSPRGTSGSTDTQYF.

CDR3 amino acids: CASSSGQGWTEAFF. The DNA of the CDR3 is TGTGCCAGCAGTTCGGGACAGGGCTGGACTGAAGCTTTCTTT. This chain connects TRBV27 to TRBJ1-1; 9 bases are shared with TRBD1. The CDR3 is 14 residues long. J was trimmed by 5 bases and V by 4 bases; bases with no gene match: 5. The germline V gene encodes CDR1 MNHEY and CDR2 SMNVEV (reference sequence).